This T cell receptor beta chain was found in a study of blood T cell repertoires in COVID-19. Study-level background: In each case, the material was cDNA or gDNA derived from T cells, B-cell-depleted T cells, or PBMCs.

The data were produced by immunoSEQ multiplex PCR, yet TCRdb's version contains in-frame clones alone and is incomplete. The data show about 220,000 clones, more than 65% seen once. Germline V CDR1 and CDR2: MRHNA, SNTAGT. This CDR3 has 16 amino acids. The V gene end was trimmed by 5 bases and the J gene end by 4 bases; junction bases not matched to a gene: 10. The genes are TRBV6-4 and TRBJ2-2; 7 bases match TRBD2. The receptor was isolated from a woman aged 55 to 70 with acute or convalescent COVID-19. Sequenced material: peripheral blood. For the CDR3, the DNA is TGTGCCAGCAGTCCCCCCGGGGGGAGGAGCACCGGGGAGCTGTTTTTT. As protein: CASSPPGGRSTGELFF.